Listed below are T cell receptor beta chains from one sample, sequenced in a study of identical twins. TCRdb analysed the 5' RACE reads with MiXCR anew, one entry per CDR3 protein. This sample yields 1.5 million to 2 million distinct CDR3 sequences, of which under 35% are seen a single time; less than 0.35% belongs to the top ten. Sequencing was performed on cord blood. The receptors here all came from a newborn girl in good health. Each CDR3 is given with its conserved first and last residue. D genes are given only for firm matches. Rows give clone size only sometimes, using once, few, many, or a class for an expanded clone.

J | D | size | V | DNA | CDR3
TRBJ2-1 | TRBD2 | NA | TRBV7-2 | TGTGCCAGCAGCCTGGGACTAGCGTTCAATGAGCAGTTCTTC | CASSLGLAFNEQFF
TRBJ1-5 | TRBD1 | once | TRBV7-9 | TGTGCCAGCAGTACCGACAGGGGCTGGCTAACGGATCAGCCCCAGCATTTT | CASSTDRGWLTDQPQHF
TRBJ2-3 | NA | many | TRBV27 | TGTGCCAGCAGCTTAGTCCAGGGCGCAGATACGCAGTATTTT | CASSLVQGADTQYF
TRBJ1-2 | TRBD1 | few | TRBV15 | TGTGCCACCAGCAGAGAATCTTCAGGGGGCGCAAGTGTAAACTATGGCTACACCTTC | CATSRESSGGASVNYGYTF
TRBJ1-4 | NA | few | TRBV2 | TGTGCCAGCAGGACAGCCACAACTAATGAAAAACTGTTTTTT | CASRTATTNEKLFF
TRBJ2-7 | NA | few | TRBV28 | TGTGCCAGCAGGTATGACGGGACCCGAAGCGAGCAGTACTTC | CASRYDGTRSEQYF
TRBJ2-5 | NA | NA | TRBV20-1 | TGCAGTGCTATAAAGACGACGGGGACCCAAGAGACCCAGTACTTC | CSAIKTTGTQETQYF
TRBJ2-1 | TRBD2 | NA | TRBV9 | TGTGCCAGCAGCGGATCCGGGACTAGCCACTACTGCTCCTACAATGAGCAGTTCTTC | CASSGSGTSHYCSYNEQFF
TRBJ2-3 | NA | NA | TRBV20-1 | TGCAGTGCTAGAGGATGGCGAGCGTCCACGGGCACAGATACGCAGTATTTT | CSARGWRASTGTDTQYF
TRBJ2-1 | NA | NA | TRBV27 | TGTGCCAGCAGTACGACAGGGTCGCTAGCGCCCAGCTACAATGAGCAGTTCTTC | CASSTTGSLAPSYNEQFF
TRBJ1-2 | NA | NA | TRBV6-1 | TGTGCCAGCAGTAACAGGGACATGAAGGGCTACACCTTC | CASSNRDMKGYTF
TRBJ1-2 | NA | few | TRBV4-2 | TGTGCCAGCAGCCAAGAAGAGAGGAGCCCTGGCTACACCTTC | CASSQEERSPGYTF
TRBJ2-1 | TRBD1 | NA | TRBV6-1 | TGTGCCAGCAGTCTGGACAGGGGACAAGAGACCCAGTTCTTC | CASSLDRGQETQFF
TRBJ2-7 | TRBD2 | few | TRBV5-1 | TGCGCCAGCAGCTTGATAGCGGGGGGGTACTACGAGCAGTACTTC | CASSLIAGGYYEQYF
TRBJ1-1 | TRBD1 | NA | TRBV7-9 | TGTGCCAGCAGCTTAGGGGACAGGATGTACACTGAAGCTTTCTTT | CASSLGDRMYTEAFF
TRBJ2-5 | TRBD2 | NA | TRBV27 | TGTGCCAGCAGTACCTTTCGCGGGAGGGAAGAGACCCAGTACTTC | CASSTFRGREETQYF
TRBJ2-7 | TRBD2 | NA | TRBV20-1 | TGCAGTGCTACTGAACTAGCGGGACTCTCCTACGAGCAGTACTTC | CSATELAGLSYEQYF
TRBJ1-2 | TRBD1 | few | TRBV4-1 | TGCGCCAGCAGAACGCCGGGACAGGGATTTGGCTACACCTTC | CASRTPGQGFGYTF
TRBJ2-7 | NA | NA | TRBV20-1 | TGCAGTGCCCCGAGGGGAGACTCCCTCTACGAGCAGTACTTC | CSAPRGDSLYEQYF
TRBJ1-1 | NA | NA | TRBV10-3 | TGTGCCGTAACAGGGACCCAGAACACTGAAGCTTTCTTT | CAVTGTQNTEAFF
TRBJ2-6 | NA | few | TRBV12-3/TRBV12-4 | TGTGCCAGCAGTTCGACAGGCGGGGCCAACGTCCTGACTTTC | CASSSTGGANVLTF
TRBJ2-2 | NA | NA | TRBV6-7 | TGTGCCAGCCCCTTAAACCAGGGGGAGCTGTTTTTT | CASPLNQGELFF
TRBJ2-5 | NA | NA | TRBV18 | TGTGCCAGCTCACCACCGGAGGGGGCTAAGAGAGAGACCCAGTACTTC | CASSPPEGAKRETQYF
TRBJ2-7 | NA | NA | TRBV19 | TGTGCCAGTAGTATGGTGGCTTGGCGAGACGAGCAGTACTTC | CASSMVAWRDEQYF
TRBJ1-2 | NA | NA | TRBV14 | TGTGCCAGCAGCCAAGATAGTCCGCCGAGAGGGGGCTACACCTTC | CASSQDSPPRGGYTF
TRBJ2-3 | TRBD2 | few | TRBV6-5 | TGTGCCAGCAGTTACTCGCGGGGACTAGCGGGAGCGGGAGATACGCAGTATTTT | CASSYSRGLAGAGDTQYF
TRBJ2-7 | TRBD1 | few | TRBV5-1 | TGCGCCAGCAGCTGGACAGGGAGCGGCTACGAGCAGTACTTC | CASSWTGSGYEQYF
TRBJ1-1 | NA | NA | TRBV20-1 | TGCAGTCCGAGGGGGACGGCGCTTGAAGCTTTCTTT | CSPRGTALEAFF
TRBJ2-1 | TRBD1 | NA | TRBV14 | TGTGCCAGCAGCCAAGATGGGGGACAGGTTTACAATGAGCAGTTCTTC | CASSQDGGQVYNEQFF
TRBJ1-2 | NA | NA | TRBV7-9 | TGTGCCAGCAGCTCTCGGGACGGCTGTGGCTACACCTTC | CASSSRDGCGYTF
TRBJ2-5 | TRBD1 | few | TRBV20-1 | TGCAGTGCTTTTGACAGGGTGTACCAAGAGACCCAGTACTTC | CSAFDRVYQETQYF
TRBJ2-7 | TRBD2 | few | TRBV28 | TGTACCAGCAGTCGTATTAGCGGGAGGGGCTACGAGCAGTACTTC | CTSSRISGRGYEQYF
TRBJ1-1 | TRBD1 | few | TRBV19 | TGTGCCAGTAGATCGGACAGGGTCACTGAAGCTTTCTTT | CASRSDRVTEAFF
TRBJ1-4 | NA | NA | TRBV29-1 | TGCAGCGCCGGGACAACAACTAATGAAAAACTGTTTTTT | CSAGTTTNEKLFF
TRBJ2-3 | NA | few | TRBV5-1 | TGCGCCAGCAGCTACCGACTAGCAGGGGGCCCAGATACGCAGTATTTT | CASSYRLAGGPDTQYF
TRBJ2-3 | NA | NA | TRBV5-6 | TGTGCCAGCAGCTTCTCTGGGAATTCAGATACGCAGTATTTT | CASSFSGNSDTQYF
TRBJ2-1 | NA | many | TRBV11-2 | TGTGCCAGCAGTCCTAGGGTAAGCTCCTACAATGAGCAGTTCTTC | CASSPRVSSYNEQFF
TRBJ2-1 | NA | few | TRBV3-1 | TGTGCCAGCAGCCACCATACTAGAAATCCTGCCAATGAGCAGTTCTTC | CASSHHTRNPANEQFF
TRBJ2-3 | TRBD2 | few | TRBV10-3 | TGTGCCATCCAACAAGGACTAGCGGGAGGGACAGATACGCAGTATTTT | CAIQQGLAGGTDTQYF
TRBJ1-3 | TRBD1 | NA | TRBV6-1 | TGTGCCAGCGTGTACAGGGGGGGAGGAAACACCATATATTTT | CASVYRGGGNTIYF
TRBJ1-4 | NA | NA | TRBV7-2 | TGTGCCAGCAGCTTACCCGTTAGAGGGGAAAAACTGTTTTTT | CASSLPVRGEKLFF
TRBJ2-5 | TRBD2 | once | TRBV20-1 | TGCAGTGCTAGGCCGGGACTAGGTGGGGGTGAGCAGTACTTC | CSARPGLGGGEQYF
TRBJ2-3 | NA | few | TRBV27 | TGTGCCAGCAGTACTTACCTAGCCGGCCGCACAGATACGCAGTATTTT | CASSTYLAGRTDTQYF
TRBJ1-1 | TRBD1 | NA | TRBV20-1 | TGCAGTGCTAGAGGGGTGGCAGGGGGCATTGAAGCTTTCTTT | CSARGVAGGIEAFF
TRBJ2-7 | NA | few | TRBV20-1 | TGCAGTGCTAGTAACCCGGGGGCTAGCGTTTGGGGCGAGCAGTACTTC | CSASNPGASVWGEQYF